This TCR beta chain was profiled in a study of Graves' ophthalmopathy and Graves' hyperthyroidism. This clonotype was picked up many times. The authors amplified TCR beta CDR3 regions, and they did so from RNA transcripts for repertoire sequencing. RT-PCR in the first round used HTBI primers; a second-round multiplex PCR followed. TCRdb fed the multiplex PCR reads into MiXCR, producing one record per CDR3 protein. The data hold more than 300,000 distinct CDR3 sequences, with roughly a sixth observed a single time. The CDR3 loop spans 12 amino acids. V was cut by 4 bases and J by 4 bases, with 10 bases left in between. CDR1 is DFQATT, CDR2 SNEGSKA, per germline (reference sequence). The PBMCs had their origin in roughly 9.4 ml of fresh peripheral blood.

The source of this sequence is an adult woman with stable Graves' hyperthyroidism. The rearrangement joins TRBV20-1 to TRBJ1-2; TRBD1 might be the D (6 bases). Specimen: peripheral blood. The CDR3 DNA follows: TGCAGTGCTAATACCAGGGGCTATGGCTACACCTTC. Amino acids: CSANTRGYGYTF.